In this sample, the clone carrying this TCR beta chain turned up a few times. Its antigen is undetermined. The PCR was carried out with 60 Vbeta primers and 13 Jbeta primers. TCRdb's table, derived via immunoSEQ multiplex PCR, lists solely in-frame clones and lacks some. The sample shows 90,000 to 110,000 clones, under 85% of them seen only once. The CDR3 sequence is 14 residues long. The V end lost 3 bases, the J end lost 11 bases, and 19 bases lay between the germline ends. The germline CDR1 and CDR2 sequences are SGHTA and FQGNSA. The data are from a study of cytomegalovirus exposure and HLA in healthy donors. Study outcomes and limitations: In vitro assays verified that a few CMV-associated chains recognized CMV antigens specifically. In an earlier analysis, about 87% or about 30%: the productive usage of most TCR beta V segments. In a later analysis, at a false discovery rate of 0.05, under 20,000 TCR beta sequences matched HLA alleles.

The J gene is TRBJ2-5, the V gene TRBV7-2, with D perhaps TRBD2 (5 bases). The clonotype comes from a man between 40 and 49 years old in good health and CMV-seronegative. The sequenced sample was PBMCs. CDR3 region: CASSFPEAVGEQYF. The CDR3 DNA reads TGTGCCAGCAGCTTCCCCGAGGCGGTCGGGGAGCAGTACTTC. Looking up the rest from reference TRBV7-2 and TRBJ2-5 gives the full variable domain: GAGVSQSPSNKVTEKGKDVELRCDPISGHTALYWYRQSLGQGLEFLIYFQGNSAPDKSGLPSDRFSAERTGGSVSTLTIQRTQQEDSAVYLCASSFPEAVGEQYFGPGTRLLVL.